The 4 T cell receptor beta chains below were found in one sample sequenced in a study of T cell responses to AZD1222 COVID-19 vaccine (dated by TCRdb to the early 2020s). The time point label of this sample denotes: baseline before first vaccination. The library was made by the immunoSEQ multiplex PCR assay. The table was pulled from immuneACCESS by TCRdb, which kept in-frame rearrangements only. Such tables lose some clones; where checked, under half of the loss comes from unresolved V genes, and the rest has no known cause. Across this sample there are approximately 26,000 clones, with around 90% seen only once. The ten largest clones take up about 1.2% of the sample. This specimen consisted of peripheral blood, obtained on day 0 of AZD1222 vaccination. The receptors were gathered from an adult in good health.

The chain recombines TRBV10-3 with TRBJ2-1, with D tentatively TRBD2 (6 bases). V was cut by 0 bases and J by 4 bases, with 10 bases left in between. This CDR3 comprises 15 residues. Germline-derived CDR1 and CDR2 are ENHRY and SYGVKD. CDR3 sequence: CAISESREPYNEQFF. The CDR3 DNA sequence: TGTGCCATCAGTGAGTCCCGGGAGCCATACAATGAGCAGTTCTTC.

V is TRBV9 and J is TRBJ2-3; the match to TRBD2 covers 9 bases. The CDR3 contains 15 residues. CDR1 SGDLS and CDR2 YYNGEE come from the germline V gene. V trimming: 6 bases; J trimming: 3 bases; junction bases outside the gene matches: 8. CDR3 coding DNA: TGTGCCAGCACCCCTTCGCGGGAGGGTACAGATACGCAGTATTTT. It specifies CASTPSREGTDTQYF.

The rearrangement uses TRBV7-2 and TRBJ1-5; the match to TRBD1 covers 7 bases. V was pared by 5 bases and J by 7 bases, with 5 bases of the junction left unmatched. CDR3 size: 13 residues. The germline gives CDR1 SGHTA, CDR2 FQGNSA. DNA of the CDR3: TGTGCCAGCAGCGACAGGGTAAGGCAGCCCCAGCATTTT. It yields the protein CASSDRVRQPQHF.

This clone was seen a handful of times. The J gene is TRBJ2-7, the V gene TRBV3-1 (or the pseudogene TRBV3-2), with 11 bases identical to TRBD2. The CDR3 covers 15 residues. Per germline, CDR1 LGHDT and CDR2 YNNKEL (reference sequence). V dropped 3 bases and J dropped 7; count of bases not matched to a gene: 8. CDR3 amino acids: CASSHGSGRAEEQYF. The CDR3 DNA reads TGTGCCAGCAGCCATGGTAGCGGGAGGGCAGAAGAGCAGTACTTC.